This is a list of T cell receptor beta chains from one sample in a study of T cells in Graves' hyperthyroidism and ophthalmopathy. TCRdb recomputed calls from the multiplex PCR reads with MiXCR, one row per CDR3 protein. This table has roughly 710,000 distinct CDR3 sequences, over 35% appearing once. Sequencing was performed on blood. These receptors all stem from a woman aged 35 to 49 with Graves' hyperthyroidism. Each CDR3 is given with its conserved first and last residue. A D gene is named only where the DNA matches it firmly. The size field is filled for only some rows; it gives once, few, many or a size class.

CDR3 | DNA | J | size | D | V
CASSFGTSGVSQETQYF | TGTGCCAGCAGCTTCGGGACTAGCGGAGTGAGCCAAGAGACCCAGTACTTC | TRBJ2-5 | few | TRBD2 | TRBV5-6
CSAPDRENYGYTF | TGCAGTGCCCCGGACAGGGAAAATTATGGCTACACCTTC | TRBJ1-2 | NA | TRBD1 | TRBV20-1
CASSQEGGGGGDQETQYF | TGTGCCAGCAGCCAAGAAGGAGGGGGCGGAGGGGACCAAGAGACCCAGTACTTC | TRBJ2-5 | NA | NA | TRBV2
CASSILSGGLYEQYF | TGTGCCAGTAGTATCTTGAGCGGGGGTCTCTACGAGCAGTACTTC | TRBJ2-7 | many | TRBD2 | TRBV19
CSASGQGGWNQPQHF | TGCAGTGCGTCGGGACAGGGTGGATGGAATCAGCCCCAGCATTTT | TRBJ1-5 | NA | TRBD1 | TRBV20-1
CASSYSRRGLEAYEQYF | TGTGCCAGCAGTTACTCGCGGAGGGGGCTGGAAGCCTACGAGCAGTACTTC | TRBJ2-7 | few | NA | TRBV6-5
CASSLGKGLNTEAFF | TGTGCCAGCAGCTTAGGGAAGGGCTTGAACACTGAAGCTTTCTTT | TRBJ1-1 | many | NA | TRBV11-3
CASSLGGGSFVEQYF | TGTGCCAGCAGCTTAGGCGGGGGGAGTTTCGTCGAGCAGTACTTC | TRBJ2-7 | few | TRBD2 | TRBV7-2
CASSTEQKMNTEAFF | TGTGCCAGCAGCACCGAACAGAAAATGAACACTGAAGCTTTCTTT | TRBJ1-1 | many | NA | TRBV9
CASSISNTEAFF | TGTGCCAGCAGTATATCGAACACTGAAGCTTTCTTT | TRBJ1-1 | many | NA | TRBV2
CATGTGNQPQHF | TGTGCCACAGGGACAGGGAATCAGCCCCAGCATTTT | TRBJ1-5 | many | TRBD1 | TRBV10-3
CASSPGLGGTQETQYF | TGCGCCAGCAGCCCCGGACTAGGCGGGACCCAAGAGACCCAGTACTTC | TRBJ2-5 | many | TRBD2 | TRBV10-1
CASSLSPPYEQYF | TGTGCCAGCAGTTTATCGCCACCTTACGAGCAGTACTTC | TRBJ2-7 | NA | NA | TRBV12-3/TRBV12-4
CSVHTGVGQPQHF | TGCAGCGTTCATACAGGGGTGGGTCAGCCCCAGCATTTT | TRBJ1-5 | many | TRBD1 | TRBV29-1